This T cell receptor (beta chain) stems from a study of blood T cell repertoires in COVID-19. Whole-study context: There were acute and convalescent COVID-19 samples, and they came from the United States, Italy and Spain.

The length of the CDR3 is 16 residues. V was clipped by 3 bases and J by 7 bases, with 20 bases between them. In germline, CDR1 is KGHDR, CDR2 SFDVKD. Seattle cases were enrolled at active infection and followed longitudinally. Source study methods: Counts of nucleated cells, estimated from reference gene primer amplification, were obtained. The data were produced by immunoSEQ multiplex PCR, yet TCRdb's version contains in-frame clones alone and is incomplete. From that table come the V and J calls and clone size; the DNA was used to work out D and trimming. The sample holds 55,000 to 75,000 clones, around 81% seen once.

Source material: peripheral blood. This receptor was identified in a man at least 80 years old with COVID-19, enrolled during active disease. The genes are TRBV24-1 and TRBJ2-5; a possible D gene is TRBD1 (6 bases). CDR3 DNA: TGTGCCACCAGTGATCGCACAGGGTTGCGATCGGGGACCCAGTACTTC. Protein: CATSDRTGLRSGTQYF.